This T cell receptor beta chain was identified during a study of blood T cell repertoires in COVID-19. Sequencing was performed with immunoSEQ multiplex PCR; in TCRdb, only in-frame clones are kept and a portion is missing. The sample records fewer than 300,000 clones, roughly 84% being singletons. CDR1 SGDLS and CDR2 YYNGEE come from the germline V gene. The V gene lost 0 bases and the J gene lost 9 bases, with 13 bases spanning the gap. The CDR3 length is 14 residues. The chain has TRBV9 and TRBJ2-4; a weak D match, TRBD2 (5 bases). The sequence came from a human donor with COVID-19, enrolled during active disease. The donor label of this sample is uncertain. Sequenced material: peripheral blood. The CDR3 coding sequence is TGTGCCAGCAGCGTAGAGGCATGGACTCCCATTCAGTACTTC. Translating it yields CASSVEAWTPIQYF.